This record covers a single T cell receptor beta chain. This sample is part of a study of T cell changes during pregnancy in multiple sclerosis. Between the trimmed V and J ends, which lost 3 bases and 5 bases, there was a span of 4 bases. The CDR3 has 10 residues. From germline, CDR1 is DFQATT and CDR2 SNEGSKA (reference sequence). Some clones are missing from TCRdb's copy, which holds only in-frame ones; the method was immunoSEQ multiplex PCR. Altogether around 43,000 clones are present, about 93% being singletons, with the ten largest covering about 4%. The chain recombines TRBV20-1 with TRBJ1-2; D is uncertain. This TCR came from a female donor with multiple sclerosis, enrolled in a pregnancy study. Sequencing was performed on CD8+ T cells from peripheral blood mononuclear cells, taken after pregnancy. CDR3 DNA sequence: TGCAGTGCTAGCTCTTATGGCTACACCTTC. Residues: CSASSYGYTF.